This T cell receptor beta chain was sequenced in a study of CD8+ T cells in alopecia areata. Study background: It was oral tofacitinib, at 5 to 10 mg twice daily, that treated patients received.

Treatment in this sample: oral pan-JAK inhibitor, 5-10 mg twice daily. PBMCs provided sorted CD4+ and CD8+ T cells. General study findings and limits: Affected scalp, especially in alopecia totalis/universalis, had a higher clonality than normal scalp did. Scalp clonality and expanded CD8+ clones among the top 100 fell significantly with tofacitinib.

This CDR3 region has 15 residues. Trimming pared 4 bases from V and 2 bases from J, leaving 16 bases between. Germline values: CDR1 SGHDT, CDR2 YYEEEE. It was cDNA, reverse transcribed from extracted RNA, that served as the sequencing template. Assay: immunoSEQ multiplex PCR; the TCRdb copy retains only in-frame clones and omits some. This sample has 200,000 or so clones; 58% occur once, and the top ten carry 5.5%. A remark on this clone: Its antigen is not identified.

Sample: CD4+ T cells sorted from blood, taken at week 24, from a patient treated with tofacitinib. The gene calls are TRBV5-6 and TRBJ2-7, with D perhaps TRBD2 (6 bases). This receptor was taken from a human donor with alopecia areata. The CDR3 DNA is TGTGCCAGCAGCACGCCCCTAGCGCAAACCTACGAGCAGTACTTC. Amino acid sequence: CASSTPLAQTYEQYF.